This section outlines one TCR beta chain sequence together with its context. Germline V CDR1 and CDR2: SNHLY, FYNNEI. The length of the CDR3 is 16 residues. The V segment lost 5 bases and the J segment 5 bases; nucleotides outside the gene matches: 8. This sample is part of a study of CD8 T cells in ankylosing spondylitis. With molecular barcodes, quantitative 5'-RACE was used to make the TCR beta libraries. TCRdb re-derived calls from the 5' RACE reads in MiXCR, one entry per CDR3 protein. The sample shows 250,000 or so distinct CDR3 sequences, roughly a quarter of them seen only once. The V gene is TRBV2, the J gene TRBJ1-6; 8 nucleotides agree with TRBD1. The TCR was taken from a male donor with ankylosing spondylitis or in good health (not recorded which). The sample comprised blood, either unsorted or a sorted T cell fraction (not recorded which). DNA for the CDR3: TGTGCCAGCAGTTATAGAGAGACAGGGGATAATTCACCCCTCCACTTT. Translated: CASSYRETGDNSPLHF. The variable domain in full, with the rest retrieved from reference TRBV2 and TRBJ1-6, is EPEVTQTPSHQVTQMGQEVILRCVPISNHLYFYWYRQILGQKVEFLVSFYNNEISEKSEIFDDQFSVERPDGSNFTLKIRSTKLEDSAMYFCASSYRETGDNSPLHFGNGTRLTVT.